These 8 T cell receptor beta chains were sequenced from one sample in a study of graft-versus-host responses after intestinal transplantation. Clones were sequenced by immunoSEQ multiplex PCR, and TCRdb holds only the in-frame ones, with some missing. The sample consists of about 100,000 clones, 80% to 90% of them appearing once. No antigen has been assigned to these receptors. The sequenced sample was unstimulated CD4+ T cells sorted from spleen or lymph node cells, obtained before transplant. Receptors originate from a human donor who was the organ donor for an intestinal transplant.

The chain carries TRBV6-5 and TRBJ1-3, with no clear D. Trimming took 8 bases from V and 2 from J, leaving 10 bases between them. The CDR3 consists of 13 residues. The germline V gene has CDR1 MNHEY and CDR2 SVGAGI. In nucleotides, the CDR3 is TGTGCCAGCCGAACAATGGCTGGAAACACCATATATTTT. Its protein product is CASRTMAGNTIYF.

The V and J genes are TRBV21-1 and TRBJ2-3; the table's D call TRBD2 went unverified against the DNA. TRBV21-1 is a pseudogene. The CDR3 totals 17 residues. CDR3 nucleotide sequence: TGTGCCAGCAGCCTTTCCGGGGGGGACGGTAGCACAGATACGCAGTATTTT. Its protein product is CASSLSGGDGSTDTQYF.

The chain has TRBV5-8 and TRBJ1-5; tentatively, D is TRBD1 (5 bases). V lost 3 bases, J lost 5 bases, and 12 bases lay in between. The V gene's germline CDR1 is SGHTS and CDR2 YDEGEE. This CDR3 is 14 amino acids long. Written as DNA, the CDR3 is TGTGCCAGCAGCTCATCGGGGCTGCATCAGCCCCAGCATTTT. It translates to CASSSSGLHQPQHF. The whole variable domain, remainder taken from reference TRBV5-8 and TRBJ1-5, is EAGVTQSPTHLIKTRGQQATLRCSPISGHTSVYWYQQALGLGLQFLLWYDEGEERNRGNFPPRFSGRQFPNYSSELNVNALELEDSALYLCASSSSGLHQPQHFGDGTRLSIL.

CDR3: CASSYSGTGETQYF. The CDR3, as DNA: TGTGCCAGCAGTTACTCCGGGACAGGGGAGACCCAGTACTTC. V and J are TRBV6-6 and TRBJ2-5; 9 nucleotides match TRBD1. Germline CDR1 MNHNY, CDR2 SVGAGI (reference sequence). There are 14 residues in the CDR3. After removal of 0 bases from V and 5 bases from J, the junction contained 1 base not matched to a gene.

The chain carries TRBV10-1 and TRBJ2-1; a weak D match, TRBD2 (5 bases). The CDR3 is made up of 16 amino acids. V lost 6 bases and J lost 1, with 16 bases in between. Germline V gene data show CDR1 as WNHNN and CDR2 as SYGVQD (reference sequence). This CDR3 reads CASSSFGSRSYNEQFF. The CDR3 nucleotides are TGCGCCAGCAGCTCTTTTGGGAGTCGGTCCTACAATGAGCAGTTCTTC.

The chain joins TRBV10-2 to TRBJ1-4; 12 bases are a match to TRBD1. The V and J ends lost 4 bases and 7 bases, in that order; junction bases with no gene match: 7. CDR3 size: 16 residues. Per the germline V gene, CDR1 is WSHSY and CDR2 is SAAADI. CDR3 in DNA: TGCGCCAGCAGTGCCACATTGGGACAGGGGGCTGAAAAACTGTTTTTT. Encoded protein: CASSATLGQGAEKLFF.

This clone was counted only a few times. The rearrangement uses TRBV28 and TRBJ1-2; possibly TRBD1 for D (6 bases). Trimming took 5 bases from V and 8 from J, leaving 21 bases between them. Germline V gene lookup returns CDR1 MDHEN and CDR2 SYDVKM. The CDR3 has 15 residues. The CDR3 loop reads CASSRTGWGAPGYTF. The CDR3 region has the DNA TGTGCCAGCAGTCGGACCGGTTGGGGGGCGCCCGGCTACACCTTC.

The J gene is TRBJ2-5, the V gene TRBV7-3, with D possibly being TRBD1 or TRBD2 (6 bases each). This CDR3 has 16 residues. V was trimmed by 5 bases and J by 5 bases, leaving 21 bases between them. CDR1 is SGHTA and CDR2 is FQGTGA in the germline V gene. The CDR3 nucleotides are TGTGCCAGCAGCGAAGGGGCTAGAAGGGGGGTGGAGACCCAGTACTTC. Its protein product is CASSEGARRGVETQYF.